The 27 T cell receptor beta chains in this list originate from one sample, sequenced in a study of blood T cells in healthy people across ages. Next came a second PCR, run for about 6 to 12 cycles, which used a sample-barcoded 5' primer along with a J-beta primer mix. In TCRdb, the 5' RACE reads were re-called with MiXCR into one record per CDR3 protein. The sample lists over 1,500,000 distinct CDR3 sequences, approximately 50% occurring once. The material sequenced was blood. Every receptor here comes from a woman aged 40 to 50 in good health.

The chain uses TRBV20-1 and TRBJ2-3; TRBD2 is a possible D gene (7 bases). Germline-derived CDR1 and CDR2 are DFQATT and SNEGSKA (reference sequence). V was shortened by 1 base and J by 5 bases, with 13 bases between the two germline ends. The CDR3 covers 14 residues. CDR3 protein: CSARGGGPIDTQYF. CDR3 bases: TGCAGTGCTAGAGGCGGGGGCCCGATAGATACGCAGTATTTT.

V is TRBV6-2 or TRBV6-3 and J is TRBJ1-5; 8 bases fit TRBD1. J lost 5 bases, V lost 4 bases, and 10 bases had no gene match. This CDR3 comprises 16 residues. Germline CDR1 reads MNHEY; CDR2 reads SVGEGT. CDR3: CASSSSDRGWDQPQHF. The CDR3 DNA reads as TGTGCCAGCAGTTCATCCGACAGGGGATGGGATCAGCCCCAGCATTTT.

This sequence joins TRBV6-2 or TRBV6-3 and TRBJ1-2; D unresolved. CDR1 MNHEY and CDR2 SVGEGT come from the germline V gene. V shed 2 bases and J shed 6 bases, with 7 bases lying between them. The length of the CDR3 is 12 residues. CDR3 amino acids: CASSYEWDGYTF. The CDR3 DNA sequence: TGTGCCAGCAGTTACGAATGGGATGGCTACACCTTC.

The chain is built from TRBV9 and TRBJ2-6; no clear D gene. Germline V gene lookup returns CDR1 SGDLS and CDR2 YYNGEE. Between the trimmed V and J ends, which lost 7 bases and 1 base, there was a span of 9 bases. The CDR3 consists of 14 residues. Here the CDR3 DNA reads TGTGCCAGCGCCCGATCATCTGGGGCCAACGTCCTGACTTTC. Translation: CASARSSGANVLTF.

This rearrangement joins TRBV13 to TRBJ2-3; 7 nucleotides line up with TRBD1. V shed 5 bases, J shed 3 bases, and the junction held 14 bases outside the gene matches. This CDR3 contains 17 residues. From germline, CDR1 is PRHDT and CDR2 FYEKMQ (reference sequence). CDR3 nucleotides: TGTGCCAGCAGCCCACCCAGGGTACAGGGGTGGACAGATACGCAGTATTTT. It encodes CASSPPRVQGWTDTQYF.

This clonotype showed up just a few times. V is TRBV7-2 and J is TRBJ2-1; 7 nucleotides align to TRBD2. The trim removed 5 bases at V and 3 bases at J, leaving 7 bases unmatched. CDR3 size: 15 residues. The germline gives CDR1 SGHTA, CDR2 FQGNSA. The CDR3 DNA reads TGTGCCAGCAGCCCGTCCGGGAGGATCTACAATGAGCAGTTCTTC. This codes for CASSPSGRIYNEQFF.

The chain joins TRBV15 to TRBJ1-5; 9 nucleotides match TRBD1. Trimming at V came to 4 bases and at J to 4 bases, leaving 5 bases not matched to a gene. Germline CDR1 and CDR2: LNHNV and YYDKDF (reference sequence). The CDR3 runs to 15 residues. CDR3 residues: CATSTEGQGNQPQHF. The CDR3 DNA reads TGTGCCACCAGCACTGAAGGACAGGGGAATCAGCCCCAGCATTTT. Filled out from reference TRBV15 and TRBJ1-5, the complete variable domain reads DAMVIQNPRYQVTQFGKPVTLSCSQTLNHNVMYWYQQKSSQAPKLLFHYYDKDFNNEADTPDNFQSRRPNTSFCFLDIRSPGLGDTAMYLCATSTEGQGNQPQHFGDGTRLSIL.

The J gene is TRBJ2-5, the V gene TRBV28; possibly TRBD1 for D (6 bases). Germline V gives CDR1 MDHEN, CDR2 SYDVKM. The CDR3 length is 13 residues. V dropped 8 bases and J dropped 3 bases, with 13 bases sitting between them. CDR3 nucleotides: TGTGCCAGCGGGATGGACAGAAAAGAGACCCAGTACTTC. Translating gives CASGMDRKETQYF.

This clonotype was observed a handful of times. The chain has TRBV7-2 and TRBJ2-1; perhaps TRBD1 as D (5 bases). CDR1 is SGHTA and CDR2 is FQGNSA in the germline V gene. V was shortened by 4 bases and J by 4 bases, with 11 bases between the two germline ends. The CDR3 length is 14 residues. For the CDR3, the DNA is TGTGCCAGCAGCTCGACAGCAAGATACAATGAGCAGTTCTTC. Residues: CASSSTARYNEQFF.

The chain combines TRBV27 with TRBJ1-6; tentative D call: TRBD1 (5 bases). This CDR3 region has 19 residues. With 6 bases removed from V and 0 bases from J, the gap between germline ends came to 21 bases. Germline CDR1 MNHEY, CDR2 SMNVEV (reference sequence). The CDR3 nucleotides read TGTGCCAGCAGCGGACACCCCCTAGGCCCGAGCTCCTATAATTCACCCCTCCACTTT. This gives the protein CASSGHPLGPSSYNSPLHF.

The chain joins TRBV20-1 to TRBJ1-5; 7 bases fit TRBD1. This CDR3 spans 19 amino acids. The trim removed 0 bases at V and 1 base at J, leaving 15 bases unmatched. Germline CDR1 DFQATT, CDR2 SNEGSKA (reference sequence). CDR3 coding DNA: TGCAGTGCTAGAGATGGGGACAGCAATCCCCGTGGAAGCAATCAGCCCCAGCATTTT. This translates into CSARDGDSNPRGSNQPQHF.

V usage is TRBV5-6 and J usage is TRBJ1-4, with a possible D match to TRBD1 (5 bases). Germline V gives CDR1 SGHDT, CDR2 YYEEEE. V shed 3 bases and J shed 3 bases, with 12 bases lying between them. The CDR3 runs 15 residues. CDR3 coding DNA: TGTGCCAGCAGCTCCTTCGGGGCGGCTAATGAAAAACTGTTTTTT. Its translation: CASSSFGAANEKLFF. Variable domain in full (rest from reference TRBV5-6 and TRBJ1-4): DAGVTQSPTHLIKTRGQQVTLRCSPKSGHDTVSWYQQALGQGPQFIFQYYEEEERQRGNFPDRFSGHQFPNYSSELNVNALLLGDSALYLCASSSFGAANEKLFFGSGTQLSVL.

J is TRBJ2-7 and V is TRBV20-1; 10 nucleotides align to TRBD1. Trimming cost V 7 bases and J 2 bases; bases outside gene matches: 5. There are 13 residues in the CDR3. Germline loops: CDR1 DFQATT, CDR2 SNEGSKA (reference sequence). In DNA, the CDR3 is TGCAGTGTAGGGACAGGGGCTACCTACGAGCAGTACTTC. Translated, it gives CSVGTGATYEQYF.

This chain uses TRBV20-1 with TRBJ2-7; D is unresolved. CDR1 is DFQATT and CDR2 is SNEGSKA in the germline V gene (reference sequence). The V and J ends lost 3 bases and 2 bases respectively, with 14 bases between them. The CDR3 sequence is 14 residues long. The CDR3 region is CSASLARQAYEQYF. The CDR3 coding sequence is TGCAGTGCTAGTCTGGCGCGCCAGGCCTACGAGCAGTACTTC.

V and J are TRBV15 and TRBJ2-3; D remains ambiguous. The V gene lost 10 bases and the J gene lost 1 base, with 12 bases spanning the gap. This CDR3 is built from 13 residues. CDR1 is LNHNV, CDR2 YYDKDF, per germline (reference sequence). CDR3 amino acids: CAIALTGTDTQYF. The CDR3 region has the DNA TGTGCCATCGCCCTAACAGGCACAGATACGCAGTATTTT.

In this sample, this clonotype turned up a few times. The rearrangement joins TRBV25-1 to TRBJ2-5; 7 nucleotides match TRBD1. J was trimmed by 11 bases and V by 3 bases; bases with no gene match: 24. CDR3 length equals 18 residues. The germline V gene encodes CDR1 MGHDK and CDR2 SYGVNS. The CDR3 nucleotides are TGTGCCAGCAGTGAGGCAACAGGGGCGTCTCCTAAGGGCAATGAGCAGTACTTC. As protein: CASSEATGASPKGNEQYF.

The rearrangement uses TRBV20-1 and TRBJ1-6; tentatively, D is TRBD1 (5 bases). CDR1 DFQATT and CDR2 SNEGSKA come from the germline V gene (reference sequence). The CDR3 length is 14 residues. Trimming stripped 2 bases from V and 7 bases from J, with 12 bases between. CDR3 region: CSARPRQRNSPLHF. The DNA for the CDR3 is TGCAGTGCTAGACCAAGACAGCGAAATTCACCCCTCCACTTT.

A remark on this clonotype: Mismatch with germline at one junction end may stem from a read error. V is TRBV20-1 and J is TRBJ2-6, with D possibly being TRBD1 or TRBD2 (5 bases each). The germline V gene encodes CDR1 DFQATT and CDR2 SNEGSKA (reference sequence). The CDR3 extends over 14 amino acids. The CDR3 is CSARGRNGANALTF. For the CDR3, the DNA is TGCAGTGCTAGAGGCCGGAACGGGGCCAACGCCCTGACTTTC.

The chain combines TRBV14 with TRBJ2-1; weak D call: TRBD2 (7 bases). The V gene's germline CDR1 is SGHDN and CDR2 FVKESK. Trimming took off 5 bases at V and 4 bases at J, with 15 bases between the two ends. This CDR3 is 15 amino acids long. CDR3 protein: CASSLRGAKYNEQFF. CDR3 in DNA: TGTGCCAGCAGCTTACGGGGGGCCAAATACAATGAGCAGTTCTTC.

The chain links TRBV27 to TRBJ1-1; 7 bases fit TRBD1. The germline V gene has CDR1 MNHEY and CDR2 SMNVEV (reference sequence). Trimming cost V 7 bases and J 4 bases; bases outside gene matches: 6. The CDR3 spans 13 residues. For the CDR3, the DNA is TGTGCCAGCATCCAGGACAGGCCCACTGAAGCTTTCTTT. It is translated as CASIQDRPTEAFF.

The chain is built from TRBV6-5 and TRBJ2-7; 9 nucleotides line up with TRBD1. Germline trimming cut 2 bases from V and 4 bases from J; bases unmatched to any gene: 12. The CDR3 loop spans 17 amino acids. The germline V gene encodes CDR1 MNHEY and CDR2 SVGAGI. The CDR3 region has the DNA TGTGCCAGCAGTTACCCAATCACCGGGACAGGGATGTACGAGCAGTACTTC. Translation: CASSYPITGTGMYEQYF.

This clonotype was observed many times. V and J are TRBV28 and TRBJ2-5, with D possibly TRBD2 on 6 matching bases. V gave up 7 bases and J gave up 11 bases, with 17 bases separating them. The CDR3 extends over 12 amino acids. The germline V gene encodes CDR1 MDHEN and CDR2 SYDVKM. The DNA for the CDR3 is TGTGCCAGCACCGCAGGAGGGTTGGAACAGTACTTC. It specifies CASTAGGLEQYF.

This sequence joins TRBV29-1 and TRBJ2-1; D is perhaps TRBD1 (5 bases). The end of the DNA aligns better with TRBJ2-7, so the J call may be wrong. CDR3 length: 13 residues. Germline V gene lookup returns CDR1 SQVTM and CDR2 ANQGSEA. For the CDR3, the DNA is TGCAGCTTAAGGGGCACCAACTACAATGAGCAGTACTTC. Its translation: CSLRGTNYNEQYF.

The chain recombines TRBV20-1 with TRBJ2-3, with D tentatively TRBD1 (6 bases). Germline values: CDR1 DFQATT, CDR2 SNEGSKA (reference sequence). Trimming left V 0 bases short and J 0 bases short, with 10 bases between. This CDR3 has 15 residues. For the CDR3, the DNA is TGCAGTGCTAGAGATTTCAGGGGTAGCACAGATACGCAGTATTTT. This sequence encodes CSARDFRGSTDTQYF.

The V call is TRBV5-1, the J call TRBJ2-5; 8 nucleotides align to TRBD2. Germline-derived CDR1 and CDR2 are SGHRS and YFSETQ. The CDR3 contains 16 residues. Trimming cost V 6 bases and J 0 bases; bases outside gene matches: 10. As DNA, the CDR3 is TGCGCCAGCACCCTTCGGGGCGGGGGGAACCAAGAGACCCAGTACTTC. Translating gives CASTLRGGGNQETQYF. The variable domain in full, with the rest retrieved from reference TRBV5-1 and TRBJ2-5, is KAGVTQTPRYLIKTRGQQVTLSCSPISGHRSVSWYQQTPGQGLQFLFEYFSETQRNKGNFPGRFSGRQFSNSRSEMNVSTLELGDSALYLCASTLRGGGNQETQYFGPGTRLLVL.

This sequence joins TRBV15 and TRBJ1-2; 7 positions match TRBD1. Looked up from germline, CDR1 is LNHNV and CDR2 is YYDKDF (reference sequence). This CDR3 is built from 15 residues. V shed 0 bases and J 6 bases; nucleotides not matched to a gene: 7. CDR3 nucleotides: TGTGCCACCAGCAGAGATTTCAGGGGGGGAGATGGCTACACCTTC. It yields the protein CATSRDFRGGDGYTF.

The chain carries TRBV9 and TRBJ1-6; perhaps TRBD1 as D (5 bases). V was shortened by 5 bases and J by 7 bases, with 13 bases between the two germline ends. Germline CDR1 reads SGDLS; CDR2 reads YYNGEE. This CDR3 is 14 amino acids long. CDR3 loop: CASRRDRPNSPLHF. The DNA for the CDR3 is TGTGCCAGCAGGAGGGACCGGCCAAATTCACCCCTCCACTTT.